A selection of T cell receptor beta chains follows, all from one sample in a study of T cells in Graves' hyperthyroidism and ophthalmopathy. TCRdb fed the multiplex PCR reads into MiXCR, producing one record per CDR3 protein. The sample lists hundreds of thousands of distinct CDR3 sequences; 22% were seen once. Material: blood. Receptors were obtained from a man aged 25-40 years with Graves' ophthalmopathy. CDR3s include the opening cysteine and the closing phenylalanine or tryptophan. The D gene is left open where the match is weak. A row's size may be missing; if present it is once, few, many or a size class.

>.|TRBV7-9|TRBJ1-1|few
TGTGCCAGCAGAGAGGGGACGGCGAACACTGAAGCTTTCTTT
CASREGTANTEAFF
>TRBD2|TRBV29-1|TRBJ2-1|.
TGCAGCGTTGAAGTGGGAGGGCCTCTCTACAATGAGCAGTTCTTC
CSVEVGGPLYNEQFF
>TRBD2|TRBV7-9|TRBJ2-7|many
TGTGCCAGCAGCCCCGGGACTAGCGGGATTTACTACGAGCAGTACTTC
CASSPGTSGIYYEQYF
>.|TRBV28|TRBJ2-7|many
TGTGCCAGCAGTCCAGTCACCCAACCCATCTACGAGCAGTACTTC
CASSPVTQPIYEQYF
>TRBD2|TRBV6-2/TRBV6-3|TRBJ2-7|many
TGTGCCAGCAGTTACTCGAAACTAGCGGGAGGGTCCTACGAGCAGTACTTC
CASSYSKLAGGSYEQYF
>TRBD2|TRBV3-1|TRBJ2-3|many
TGTGCCAGCAGCCCGACTAGCGGCACAGATACGCAGTATTTT
CASSPTSGTDTQYF
>TRBD1|TRBV24-1|TRBJ2-7|many
TGTGCCACCAGTGATTTGGACAGGGACGAGCAGTACTTC
CATSDLDRDEQYF
>.|TRBV28|TRBJ1-1|many
TGTGCCAGCAGTACCTCCTGGCATACGAGGGGCCGGAGGAATGGGCTGGACACTGAAGCTTTCTTT
CASSTSWHTRGRRNGLDTEAFF
>.|TRBV30|TRBJ1-5|few
TGTGCCTGGAGCCTAAACGGAGGGCCCCAGCATTTT
CAWSLNGGPQHF
>TRBD1|TRBV6-1|TRBJ1-2|few
TGTGCCAGCAGTTCTTCCCGGGACAGGGGGACCCATTATGGCTACACCTTC
CASSSSRDRGTHYGYTF
>.|TRBV12-3/TRBV12-4|TRBJ2-3|many
TGTGCCAGCAGCCGTGACAAGCTCACAGATACGCAGTATTTT
CASSRDKLTDTQYF
>TRBD2|TRBV6-2/TRBV6-3|TRBJ2-3|many
TGTGCCAGCAGTTACTCGCCTAGCGGGACGCGCTTCACAGATACGCAGTATTTT
CASSYSPSGTRFTDTQYF
>.|TRBV28|TRBJ2-3|few
TGTGCCAGCAGTTTAGGGTCACGGGGGTCAACAGATACGCAGTATTTT
CASSLGSRGSTDTQYF
>.|TRBV3-1|TRBJ1-1|many
TGTGCCAGCAGCCATACAAGAAACACTGAAGCTTTCTTT
CASSHTRNTEAFF